This record concerns one TCR beta chain sequence. Its antigen is not identified. This record comes from a study of cytomegalovirus exposure and HLA in healthy donors. About the research overall: Early release data held about 92 million unique TCRs from HLA-typed donors. Broader study findings: CMV serostatus was the sole immune exposure data available.

Use of 60 Vbeta and 13 Jbeta primers characterized the PCR. Some clones are missing from TCRdb's copy, which holds only in-frame ones; the method was immunoSEQ multiplex PCR. The sample records approximately 160,000 clones, around 77% being singletons. Samples came from healthy bone marrow donors. The length of the CDR3 is 14 residues. The junction had 4 bases not matched to a gene; V was cut back by 7 bases and J by 4 bases. Germline CDR1 is MGHDK and CDR2 is SYGVNS. The J gene is TRBJ2-1, the V gene TRBV25-1; TRBD2 matches at 10 bases. Material: PBMCs. The TCR originated in a woman aged 25 to 45 in good health and CMV-seronegative. DNA of the CDR3: TGTGCCAGCAAGACTAGCGGGCATTACAATGAGCAGTTCTTC. Protein: CASKTSGHYNEQFF.